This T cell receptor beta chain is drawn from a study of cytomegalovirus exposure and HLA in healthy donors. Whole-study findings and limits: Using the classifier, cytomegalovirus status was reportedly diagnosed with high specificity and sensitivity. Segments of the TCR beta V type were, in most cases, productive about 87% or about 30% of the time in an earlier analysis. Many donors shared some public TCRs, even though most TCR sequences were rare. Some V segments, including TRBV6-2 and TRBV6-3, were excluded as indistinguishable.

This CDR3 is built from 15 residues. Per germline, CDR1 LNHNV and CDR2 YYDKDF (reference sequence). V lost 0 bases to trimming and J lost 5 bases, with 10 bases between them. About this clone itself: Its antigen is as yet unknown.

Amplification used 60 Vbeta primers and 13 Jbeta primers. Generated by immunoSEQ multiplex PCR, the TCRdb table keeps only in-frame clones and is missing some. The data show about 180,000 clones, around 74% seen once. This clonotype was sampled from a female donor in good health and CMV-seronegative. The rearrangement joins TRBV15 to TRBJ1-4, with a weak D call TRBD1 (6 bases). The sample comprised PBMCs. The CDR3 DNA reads TGTGCCACCAGCAGAGATAGGGGGTCAAATGAAAAACTGTTTTTT. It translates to CATSRDRGSNEKLFF.